This T cell receptor beta chain came from a study of shared clonotypes between healthy human individuals. The donors, healthy adults who were HIV-negative, had experienced no recent acute infections or vaccinations. General study results and limits: A small donor pool kept down the genetic and exposure-history diversity that was represented.

V was pared by 7 bases and J by 4 bases, with 9 bases of the junction left unmatched. The germline V gene has CDR1 SGDLS and CDR2 YYNGEE. The CDR3 spans 14 residues. Input per replicate PCR of unsorted PBMC was about 330 ng DNA, corresponding to tens of thousands of T cell genomes. Profiling relied on immunoSEQ multiplex PCR, and the TCRdb table lists in-frame clones only, not all of them. The sample has fewer than 650,000 clones; roughly 79% are singletons. With regard to this clone: What it recognizes is unknown.

The material sequenced was PBMCs. The chain links TRBV9 to TRBJ2-7; 9 bases match TRBD1. The TCR originated in a middle-aged woman in good health. Some clones in this sample may be carry-over from other donors' samples. The CDR3 spells CASSRDRVLYEQYF. CDR3 in DNA: TGTGCCAGCTCCCGGGACAGGGTTCTATACGAGCAGTACTTC.